The 20 T cell receptor beta chains in this list originate from one sample, sequenced in a study of blood T cell repertoires in COVID-19. The protocol was immunoSEQ multiplex PCR, while the TCRdb copy is restricted to in-frame clones and leaves out a portion. The sample includes some 240,000 clones, approximately 88% seen only once; the top ten take about 3.4%. Sequenced sample: PBMCs or T cells enriched from blood (not recorded which). These receptors all stem from a woman aged 40-49 years who had been exposed to COVID-19.

V gene TRBV7-3 combines with J gene TRBJ2-1; D gene ambiguous. Per germline, CDR1 SGHTA and CDR2 FQGTGA. Trimming pared 5 bases from V and 3 bases from J, leaving 11 bases between. The CDR3 covers 14 residues. The CDR3 region has the DNA TGTGCCAGCAGCCCGAGGCATAGCTACAATGAGCAGTTCTTC. Protein: CASSPRHSYNEQFF.

This clone was seen a handful of times. The gene calls are TRBV7-8 and TRBJ2-5, with TRBD2 as a possible D gene (7 bases). Per the germline V gene, CDR1 is SGHVS and CDR2 is FQNEAQ. The germline V and J ends were trimmed by 5 bases and 2 bases, with 21 bases remaining between them. CDR3 length: 17 residues. The CDR3 reads CASSLRGAGREQETQYF. The CDR3 DNA sequence: TGTGCCAGCAGCCTTCGGGGGGCGGGGAGGGAACAAGAGACCCAGTACTTC.

This clone was detected only a few times. CDR3 residues: CASSWGDRRNYGYTF. Written as DNA, the CDR3 is TGTGCCAGCAGCTGGGGGGACAGGAGAAACTATGGCTACACCTTC. This chain uses TRBV5-8 with TRBJ1-2, with 8 nucleotides matching TRBD1. The CDR3 contains 15 residues. CDR1 is SGHTS and CDR2 is YDEGEE in the germline V gene. Trimming removed 3 bases from V and 2 bases from J; junction bases left unmatched: 6.

The V call is TRBV19, the J call TRBJ2-1; D is ambiguous. The CDR3 is 13 amino acids. Germline CDR1 and CDR2: LNHDA and SQIVND (reference sequence). Between the trimmed V and J ends, which lost 6 bases and 9 bases, there was a span of 15 bases. The CDR3 coding sequence is TGTGCCAGTAGGAAGAGGCGAATGAGTGAGCAGTTCTTC. This sequence encodes CASRKRRMSEQFF.

The chain is built from TRBV19 and TRBJ2-1; 10 nucleotides align to TRBD2. Germline CDR1 is LNHDA and CDR2 is SQIVND (reference sequence). The trim removed 3 bases at V and 5 bases at J, leaving 4 bases unmatched. This CDR3 is 15 amino acids long. The CDR3 spells CASSILAGAHNEQFF. DNA for the CDR3: TGTGCCAGTAGTATCCTAGCGGGAGCCCACAATGAGCAGTTCTTC.

This clone was seen just once. The chain carries TRBV28 and TRBJ1-2, with a tentative D call TRBD1 (6 bases). Germline assignment: CDR1 MDHEN and CDR2 SYDVKM. V lost 4 bases, J lost 8 bases, and 17 bases lay in between. CDR3 length: 14 amino acids. Here the CDR3 DNA reads TGTGCCAGCAGTTCCCCCGGACAGTTTCAGGGCTACACCTTC. This translates into CASSSPGQFQGYTF.

The J gene is TRBJ2-3, the V gene TRBV3-1 (or the pseudogene TRBV3-2); no clear D gene. The CDR3 has 17 residues. The germline V gene has CDR1 LGHDT and CDR2 YNNKEL (reference sequence). V was pared by 0 bases and J by 1 base, with 14 bases between. CDR3 sequence reads: CASSQDIGRTGTDTQYF. The CDR3 region has the DNA TGTGCCAGCAGCCAAGATATTGGCAGAACCGGCACAGATACGCAGTATTTT.

The rearrangement uses TRBV18 and TRBJ2-5; a possible D gene is TRBD1 (6 bases). Germline-derived CDR1 and CDR2 are KGHSH and LQKENI. V was pared by 4 bases and J by 4 bases, with 13 bases between. The CDR3 runs to 14 residues. In DNA form, the CDR3 reads TGTGCCAGCTCACTCAACAGGGTCACAGAGACCCAGTACTTC. Translating gives CASSLNRVTETQYF.

The rearrangement links TRBV7-2 to TRBJ1-6; no clear D. This CDR3 spans 16 amino acids. Germline V gene data show CDR1 as SGHTA and CDR2 as FQGNSA. V lost 4 bases and J 6 bases, leaving 16 bases between the germline ends. CDR3 coding DNA: TGTGCCAGCAGCTCCCTAGGGAGGTCGGGTAATTCACCCCTCCACTTT. It yields the protein CASSSLGRSGNSPLHF.

The chain couples TRBV6-5 to TRBJ2-2, with TRBD1 matching 8 bases. Trimming at V came to 6 bases and at J to 6 bases, leaving 9 bases not matched to a gene. Germline V gene sequence: CDR1 MNHEY, CDR2 SVGAGI. The CDR3 covers 15 residues. The CDR3 coding sequence is TGTGCCAGCAGAGCCCAGGGGGCTTTGGCCGGGGAGCTGTTTTTT. Its translation: CASRAQGALAGELFF.

The chain carries TRBV30 and TRBJ1-1; D unresolved. The germline V gene encodes CDR1 GTSNPN and CDR2 SVGIG (reference sequence). V was clipped by 4 bases and J by 0 bases, with 15 bases between them. The CDR3 loop spans 15 amino acids. This CDR3 is CAWIHRGALNTEAFF. In nucleotides, the CDR3 is TGTGCCTGGATTCATCGCGGTGCATTGAACACTGAAGCTTTCTTT.

The rearrangement joins TRBV5-1 to TRBJ2-7; D possibly corresponds to TRBD1 (6 bases). Trimming removed 3 bases from V and 0 bases from J, with 10 bases in between. CDR1 and CDR2 (germline): SGHRS, YFSETQ. The CDR3 runs to 14 residues. Written as DNA, the CDR3 is TGCGCCAGCAGCTGGACAGCGCTCTCCTACGAGCAGTACTTC. Amino acids: CASSWTALSYEQYF.

This chain connects TRBV24-1 to TRBJ2-2; TRBD1 aligns across 8 bases. The CDR3 is made up of 14 amino acids. V shed 10 bases, J shed 4 bases, and the junction held 7 bases outside the gene matches. Germline V CDR1 and CDR2: KGHDR, SFDVKD. The CDR3 DNA reads as TGTGCCACTCGGACAGGGATGGGCACCGGGGAGCTGTTTTTT. Translating gives CATRTGMGTGELFF.

This clone was recorded only once. The chain couples TRBV5-4 to TRBJ2-1; D might be TRBD2 (6 bases). The V and J ends lost 1 base and 4 bases respectively, with 12 bases between them. Germline CDR1 reads SGHNT; CDR2 reads YYREEE (reference sequence). CDR3 size: 15 residues. Written as DNA, the CDR3 is TGTGCCAGCAGCTTGCTCCAGGCGGGATACAATGAGCAGTTCTTC. As protein: CASSLLQAGYNEQFF.

The chain has TRBV29-1 and TRBJ2-5; TRBD2 might be the D (6 bases). Trimming stripped 8 bases from V and 2 bases from J, with 15 bases between. The CDR3 runs 13 residues. From germline, CDR1 is SQVTM and CDR2 ANQGSEA. The DNA of the CDR3 is TGCAGCATACTCCCGGGGGAACAAGAGACCCAGTACTTC. Translating it yields CSILPGEQETQYF.

The rearrangement joins TRBV19 to TRBJ2-7; perhaps TRBD2 as D (8 bases). Germline assignment: CDR1 LNHDA and CDR2 SQIVND (reference sequence). This CDR3 contains 15 residues. Trimming removed 7 bases from V and 2 bases from J, with 18 bases in between. The DNA of the CDR3 is TGTGCCAGTACGCCGGGGGGGACAGTTACCTACGAGCAGTACGTC. Encoded protein: CASTPGGTVTYEQYV.

The rearrangement links TRBV7-9 to TRBJ1-2; the match to TRBD1 covers 7 bases. Losses at the gene ends were 0 bases for V and 4 bases for J; bases not matched to a gene: 8. The CDR3 sequence is 16 residues long. Germline V gives CDR1 SEHNR, CDR2 FQNEAQ (reference sequence). The CDR3 spells CASSLATQGGSYGYTF. CDR3 nucleotide sequence: TGTGCCAGCAGCTTAGCTACGCAGGGGGGAAGCTATGGCTACACCTTC.

The chain uses TRBV7-2 and TRBJ2-3; TRBD2 aligns across 8 bases. CDR1 is SGHTA and CDR2 is FQGNSA in the germline V gene. V dropped 2 bases and J dropped 3; count of bases not matched to a gene: 4. The CDR3 sequence is 15 residues long. CDR3 coding DNA: TGTGCCAGCAGCTTAAGAGCGGGAGCAACAGATACGCAGTATTTT. The encoded protein is CASSLRAGATDTQYF.

The gene calls are TRBV5-1 and TRBJ2-7; possibly TRBD2 for D (5 bases). The V end was cut by 7 bases, the J end by 3 bases, with 20 bases between. The CDR3 runs to 15 residues. CDR1 is SGHRS and CDR2 is YFSETQ in the germline V gene. The CDR3 nucleotides read TGCGCCAGCGGACGAGGGCTAGCTAATTTCTACGAGCAGTACTTC. This encodes CASGRGLANFYEQYF.

The chain is built from TRBV3-1 (or the pseudogene TRBV3-2) and TRBJ2-5; TRBD2 matches at 7 bases. J lost 1 base, V lost 0 bases, and 2 bases had no gene match. CDR1 is LGHDT, CDR2 YNNKEL, per germline (reference sequence). CDR3 size: 15 residues. In DNA form, the CDR3 reads TGTGCCAGCAGCCAAGAGGGGACTACCCAAGAGACCCAGTACTTC. Amino acids: CASSQEGTTQETQYF.